This TCR beta chain was retrieved from a study of blood T cell repertoires in COVID-19. The method was immunoSEQ multiplex PCR; TCRdb's version includes in-frame clones alone and lacks a portion of them. The sample has around 95,000 clones; around four fifths are singletons. CDR3 length: 15 amino acids. Trimming removed 0 bases from V and 4 bases from J, with 10 bases in between. Germline V gives CDR1 SGHRS, CDR2 YFSETQ. The V gene is TRBV5-1, the J gene TRBJ1-4, with a possible D match to TRBD1 (6 bases). This clonotype was sampled from an older woman with acute or convalescent COVID-19. The sequenced sample was peripheral blood. The CDR3 DNA reads TGCGCCAGCAGCTTGGTTACAGGGAGTAATGAAAAACTGTTTTTT. Amino acids: CASSLVTGSNEKLFF.